This T cell receptor beta chain is drawn from a study of blood T cell repertoires in COVID-19. Those enrolled in Seattle joined during active infection and were followed longitudinally afterward. Trimming cost V 6 bases and J 5 bases, with 13 bases left between them. Germline CDR1 and CDR2: SNHLY and FYNNEI. The CDR3 is 13 amino acids. TCRdb's copy holds only in-frame clones and misses some; the assay was immunoSEQ multiplex PCR. The sample records 360,000 or so clones, roughly nine tenths being singletons. The receptor was derived from a woman aged 60-75 years with COVID-19, enrolled during active disease. The material sequenced was peripheral blood. The genes are TRBV2 and TRBJ1-2, with D possibly TRBD1 on 5 matching bases. Here the CDR3 reads CASRGQIFYGYTF. The CDR3, as DNA: TGTGCCAGCAGAGGACAAATTTTTTATGGCTACACCTTC. The full variable domain, with the rest looked up from reference TRBV2 and TRBJ1-2, is EPEVTQTPSHQVTQMGQEVILRCVPISNHLYFYWYRQILGQKVEFLVSFYNNEISEKSEIFDDQFSVERPDGSNFTLKIRSTKLEDSAMYFCASRGQIFYGYTFGSGTRLTVV.